This T cell receptor beta chain was sequenced for a study of blood T cell repertoires in COVID-19. In the study's own analysis: Reference gene primers were amplified, and this amplification served to estimate nucleated cell counts. This table comes from immunoSEQ multiplex PCR, and its TCRdb copy is limited to in-frame clones, with some not included. D and trimming come from the DNA, and the V and J calls and clone size come from that table. The table lists some 320,000 clones, more than 75% of them singletons. Germline loops: CDR1 MNHEY, CDR2 SVGAGI. V lost 8 bases and J 0 bases, leaving 11 bases between the germline ends. CDR3 length: 13 residues. Participants reported their clinical history, and cohort assignment relied on those reports. Two negative PCRs, clearance, or symptom resolution characterized the recovered Cohort 3 donors.

The chain joins TRBV6-5 to TRBJ2-7; D gene uncertain. This sequence originates from a man in his 60s who had recovered from COVID-19. The sample was PBMCs or T cells enriched from blood (not recorded which). The CDR3 DNA is TGTGCCAGCGGTAGTTCCCCCTCCTACGAGCAGTACTTC. This encodes CASGSSPSYEQYF.